A selection of T cell receptor beta chains follows, all from one sample in a study of blood T cell repertoires in COVID-19. Clones were sequenced by immunoSEQ multiplex PCR, and TCRdb holds only the in-frame ones, with some missing. The top ten hold approximately 2.5% of the sample, which has around 140,000 clones, about 85% seen once. The sequencing sample was made of peripheral blood. These receptors were taken from a human donor with COVID-19, enrolled during active disease. The donor label of this sample is uncertain. Each CDR3 is given with its conserved first and last residue.

V gene	J gene	CDR3 protein
TRBV19	TRBJ1-5	CASSIGNRVGQPQHF
TRBV3-1/TRBV3-2	TRBJ2-3	CASSQETDHTDTQYF
TRBV5-1	TRBJ2-7	CASTARAGAYEQYF
TRBV19	TRBJ1-4	CASSISTGSEKLFF
TRBV12-5	TRBJ2-7	CASGLDRDREQYF
TRBV18	TRBJ1-3	CASSHIRGLSGNTIYF
TRBV29-1	TRBJ1-1	CSVYRGTEAFF
TRBV2	TRBJ1-2	CASSGLRDRAYYGYTF
TRBV7-9	TRBJ1-6	CASSSPGSPLHF
TRBV3-1/TRBV3-2	TRBJ2-3	CASSQGTGSYTQYF
TRBV4-2	TRBJ2-2	CASSQEGRRSANTGELFF
TRBV18	TRBJ1-2	CASSAPRNSFNYGYTF
TRBV13	TRBJ1-2	CASSPGLDGYTF
TRBV6-5	TRBJ2-2	CASSYSRGTGTGELFF
TRBV19	TRBJ1-5	CASSMGQGGQPQHF
TRBV11-2	TRBJ2-7	CASSSFGLAGSEQYF
TRBV2	TRBJ1-5	CASRQSQPQHF
TRBV10-3	TRBJ2-1	CAISESRTGVNEQFF
TRBV7-9	TRBJ1-5	CASSLSTGVLNQPQHF
TRBV6-6	TRBJ1-3	CASSTRPPDRGNTIYF
TRBV30	TRBJ1-3	CAWSGGNGNTIYF
TRBV4-2	TRBJ2-3	CASSQDPGGPTQYF
TRBV5-1	TRBJ2-3	CASSLLQGLVDTQYF
TRBV6-5	TRBJ2-2	CASGLAGGNTGELFF
TRBV3-1/TRBV3-2	TRBJ2-7	CASSQPGTGLYEQYF
TRBV4-1	TRBJ1-2	CASSGMGARGYTF
TRBV7-6	TRBJ2-3	CASSVRGQGTDTQYF
TRBV4-2	TRBJ2-7	CASSLEAGPSGAYEQYF
TRBV2	TRBJ1-5	CASLPVDSNQPQHF
TRBV6-5	TRBJ1-2	CASTRGRVGHYGYTF
TRBV6-5	TRBJ1-5	CASSLRGGASQPQHF
TRBV11-3	TRBJ2-7	CASSAREGHYEQYF
TRBV4-1	TRBJ2-5	CASSQESLAGAKTQYF
TRBV7-6	TRBJ2-1	CASSLGSGGFNEQFF
TRBV10-1	TRBJ2-7	CASSNFGENYEQYF
TRBV11-2	TRBJ1-1	CASSLDPGLNTEAFF
TRBV6-1	TRBJ2-7	CASSEVQAGGISSEQYF
TRBV7-9	TRBJ2-7	CASTRRPGEQYF
TRBV6-1	TRBJ2-7	CASSELDETYEQYF
TRBV12-3/TRBV12-4	TRBJ1-1	CASNLQLNTEAFF
TRBV3-1/TRBV3-2	TRBJ1-1	CASSSRGEAFF
TRBV6-5	TRBJ1-1	CASSFAPGQHTEAFF
TRBV15	TRBJ1-2	CATSRAAGNYGYTF
TRBV18	TRBJ2-5	CASSPPGERTRDQYF